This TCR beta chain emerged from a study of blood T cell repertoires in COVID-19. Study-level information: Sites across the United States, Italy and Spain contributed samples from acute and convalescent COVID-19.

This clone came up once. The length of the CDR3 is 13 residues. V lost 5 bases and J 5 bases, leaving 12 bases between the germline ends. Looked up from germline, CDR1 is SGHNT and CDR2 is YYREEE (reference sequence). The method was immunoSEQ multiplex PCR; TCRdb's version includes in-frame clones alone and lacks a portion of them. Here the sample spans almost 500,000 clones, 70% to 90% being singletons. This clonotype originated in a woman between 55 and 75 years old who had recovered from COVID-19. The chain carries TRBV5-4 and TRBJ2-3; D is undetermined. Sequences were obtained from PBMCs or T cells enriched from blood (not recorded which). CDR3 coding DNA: TGTGCCAGCAGAGGTGAGGTGGAAGATACGCAGTATTTT. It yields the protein CASRGEVEDTQYF.